This T cell receptor (beta chain) is drawn from a study of primary melanoma T cells and metastatic recurrence. The V gene's germline CDR1 is SGHNT and CDR2 YENEEA. The CDR3 length is 15 residues. V shed 4 bases and J 1 base; nucleotides not matched to a gene: 5. Clones were read by immunoSEQ multiplex PCR, and TCRdb kept only the in-frame ones, dropping some. The data show under 300 clones, with about nine tenths seen just once and 9% to 10% held by the top ten. The specimen was melanoma tumor tissue. The sequence derives from a human donor with melanoma. The chain links TRBV11-3 to TRBJ2-7; 9 bases line up with TRBD1. The CDR3: CASSWGDRVSYEQYF. The CDR3, as DNA: TGTGCCAGCAGCTGGGGGGACAGGGTTTCCTACGAGCAGTACTTC.